Each of the 21 T cell receptor beta chains below was sequenced from the same sample in a study of CD8+ T cells in alopecia areata. cDNA serving as the sequencing template came from extracted, reverse transcribed RNA. The assay was immunoSEQ multiplex PCR, and TCRdb's table has in-frame clones only and misses some. The sample was found to contain more than 250,000 clones, and every one recurs. On the basis of CD4, CD8alpha, NKG2D, NKG2ACE and other markers, pooled cutaneous lymph node cells were sorted. Sequenced: CD4+ T cells sorted from a lymph node. The receptor source for this set is a C3H/HeJ mouse with alopecia areata. Strain haplotype (MHC): H2-k.

Turning to this clone: Mouse names are used for the genes. The read halts 4 residues ahead of the CDR3 end, with the missing end drawn from the germline J gene. The V and J genes are TRBV13-3 and TRBJ1-1; D is possibly TRBD1 (6 bases). This CDR3 comprises 12 residues. From germline, CDR1 is NNHDY and CDR2 SYVADS. Trimming left V 6 bases short and J 4 bases short, with 10 bases between. CDR3 region: CASTGAGTEVFF. CDR3 DNA, as far as it was read: TGTGCCAGCACAGGGGCGGGCACA.

This clone was recorded at least ten times. Mouse names are used for the genes. The CDR3 goes on 3 residues after the read ends, and that part is filled in from the germline J gene. The chain recombines TRBV17 with TRBJ1-6; 7 nucleotides match TRBD1. TRBJ1-6 is placed among ORFs of uncertain function. Per germline, CDR1 MNHDT and CDR2 YYDKIL. Trimming removed 3 bases from V and 2 bases from J; junction bases left unmatched: 4. The CDR3 length is 16 residues. The CDR3 spells CASSRQGEAYNSPLYF. The part of the CDR3 DNA that was read is TGTGCTAGCAGTAGGCAGGGGGAGGCCTATAATTCGCCC.

Concerning this clone itself: These gene names are mouse names. With the read ending 4 residues before the CDR3 end, the germline J gene is used to fill in that end. The gene calls are TRBV1 and TRBJ2-2, with 7 bases fitting TRBD1. V shed 1 base, J shed 1 base, and the junction held 6 bases outside the gene matches. This CDR3 region has 17 residues. Germline CDR1 is NSQYPW and CDR2 is LRSPGD (reference sequence). This CDR3 is CTCSAAGTAGNTGQLYF. The sequenced part of the CDR3 DNA is TGCACCTGCAGTGCAGCTGGGACAGCGGGAAACACCGGG. Full variable domain (remainder filled in from reference TRBV1 and TRBJ2-2): VTLLEQNPRWRLVPRGQAVNLRCILKNSQYPWMSWYQQDLQKQLQWLFTLRSPGDKEVKSLPGADYLATRVTDTELRLQVANMSQGRTLYCTCSAAGTAGNTGQLYFGEGSKLTVL.

This clone was seen at least ten times. The gene names here belong to mouse. The CDR3 end is not reached by the read, which stops 3 residues before it; the germline J gene fills it in. V usage is TRBV1 and J usage is TRBJ1-6; the match to TRBD1 covers 9 bases. TRBJ1-6 falls under the ORF class, with uncertain function. This CDR3 contains 18 residues. Germline V gives CDR1 NSQYPW, CDR2 LRSPGD (reference sequence). V trimming: 0 bases; J trimming: 5 bases; junction bases outside the gene matches: 8. The sequenced CDR3 bases are TGCACCTGCAGTGCAGATCGTGCTTGGACAGGGGATAATTCGCCC. Translation: CTCSADRAWTGDNSP. From start to end, the CDR3 is CTCSADRAWTGDNSPLYF.

This clone showed up just a few times. Each gene name is a mouse one. The read stops 4 residues short of the end of the CDR3; the missing end is completed from the germline J gene. The chain carries TRBV5 and TRBJ2-5, with 8 bases matching TRBD2. The CDR3 is 16 amino acids. Germline trimming cut 0 bases from V and 2 bases from J; bases unmatched to any gene: 4. From germline, CDR1 is LGHNA and CDR2 YNLKQL (reference sequence). The part of the CDR3 DNA that was read is TGTGCCAGCAGCCAAGATACTGGGGGACGCCAAGAC. Translation gives CASSQDTGGRQD. The whole CDR3 reads CASSQDTGGRQDTQYF.

The sample holds a few counts of this clone. The gene symbols are mouse symbols. The read halts 4 residues ahead of the CDR3 end, with the missing end drawn from the germline J gene. Other nucleotide sequences in the sample specify the same CDR3. The chain employs TRBV1 and TRBJ2-5; perhaps TRBD2 as D (5 bases). The CDR3 contains 14 residues. The germline gives CDR1 NSQYPW, CDR2 LRSPGD (reference sequence). The CDR3 loop is CTCSAEGWGDTQYF. The covered CDR3 bases are TGCACCTGCAGTGCAGAAGGGTGGGGAGAC.

For this clone: Since a far larger clone is one base different, this is likely a read error. These gene names are mouse names. The missing CDR3 end, 4 residues past where the read stops, is filled in from the germline J gene. V usage is TRBV19 and J usage is TRBJ1-2; no firm D call. Germline values: CDR1 FNHDT, CDR2 SITEND (reference sequence). The CDR3 totals 12 residues. Deletions cut 3 bases from V and 1 base from J, with 4 bases between. This chain's CDR3 is CASSNKNSDYTF. The part of the CDR3 DNA that was read is TGTGCCAGCAGTAACAAAAACTCC.

This clone was counted between two and nine times. Gene names and germline refer to mouse. The read is 4 residues too short to cover the CDR3 end, so that end is filled in from the germline J gene. V usage is TRBV5 and J usage is TRBJ2-5; TRBD2 matches 8 bases. Per the germline V gene, CDR1 is LGHNA and CDR2 is YNLKQL (reference sequence). Trimming took 0 bases from V and 1 from J; bases not matched to a gene: 3. The length of the CDR3 is 16 residues. The covered CDR3 bases are TGTGCCAGCAGCCAAGAGGGGGGGCGCGACCAAGAC. It yields the protein CASSQEGGRDQD. The CDR3, in full, reads CASSQEGGRDQDTQYF.

Note on this clone: Gene labels here are mouse ones. The CDR3 is cut off 4 residues early in the read; its end comes from the germline J gene. The chain combines TRBV13-3 with TRBJ2-3; 8 positions match TRBD1. CDR1 is NNHDY, CDR2 SYVADS, per germline. The trim removed 2 bases at V and 1 base at J, leaving 9 bases unmatched. The CDR3 is made up of 17 amino acids. The CDR3 sequence: CASSEYRGRKGAETLYF. CDR3 DNA (partial): TGTGCCAGCAGTGAATACAGGGGGAGGAAAGGTGCAGAA.

This clone was detected only a few times. Germline and genes here are mouse. With the read ending 4 residues before the CDR3 end, the germline J gene is used to fill in that end. This chain connects TRBV13-3 to TRBJ1-2, with 8 positions matching TRBD1. CDR3 length equals 14 residues. Germline lookup yields CDR1 NNHDY and CDR2 SYVADS. V trimming: 4 bases; J trimming: 0 bases; junction bases outside the gene matches: 2. Incomplete CDR3 DNA: TGTGCCAGCAGTTTGGACAGGGCAAACTCC. It codes for CASSLDRANS. The full CDR3 sequence reads CASSLDRANSDYTF.

On this clone: Gene and germline names: mouse. The CDR3 goes on 4 residues after the read ends, and that part is filled in from the germline J gene. This chain connects TRBV1 to TRBJ2-4; 7 nucleotides agree with TRBD2. Germline CDR1 and CDR2: NSQYPW and LRSPGD (reference sequence). The CDR3 spans 14 residues. Partial CDR3 DNA: TGCACCTGCAGTGCTGGGGGGATAAGGAAC. It encodes CTCSAGGIRN. The full CDR3 is CTCSAGGIRNTLYF.

As to this clone: The genes are named according to mouse. The read terminates 4 residues ahead of where the CDR3 ends, so the germline J gene completes it. The chain links TRBV17 to TRBJ2-7, with 10 bases matching TRBD2. Germline CDR1 MNHDT, CDR2 YYDKIL. The V gene end was trimmed by 3 bases and the J gene end by 0 bases; junction bases not matched to a gene: 8. The CDR3 is 17 residues long. CDR3 region: CASSRTGGLRSSYEQYF. The sequenced CDR3 bases are TGTGCTAGCAGTAGGACTGGGGGGCTAAGGAGCTCCTAT. Supplemented by reference TRBV17 and TRBJ2-7, the full variable domain reads DTTVKQNPRYKLARVGKPVNLICSQTMNHDTMYWYQKKPNQAPKLLLFYYDKILNREADTFEKFQSSRPNNSFCSLYIGSAGLEYSAMYLCASSRTGGLRSSYEQYFGPGTRLTVL.

With respect to this clone: Gene names are the mouse ones. The CDR3 end lies 3 residues beyond the end of the read and is filled in from the germline J gene. The J gene is TRBJ1-6, the V gene TRBV17, with D unresolved. TRBJ1-6 is flagged as an ORF with uncertain function. The CDR3 consists of 15 residues. Deletions cut 3 bases from V and 0 bases from J, with 6 bases between. Germline loops: CDR1 MNHDT, CDR2 YYDKIL. CDR3 DNA, as far as it was read: TGTGCTAGCAGTAGCTGGGATTCCTATAATTCGCCC. Residues: CASSSWDSYNSP. The whole CDR3 protein reads CASSSWDSYNSPLYF.

Comments on this clone: Gene names are the mouse ones. Read coverage stops 4 residues before the CDR3 terminus; the germline J gene supplies the remainder. The chain combines TRBV1 with TRBJ2-7; D perhaps matches TRBD1 (5 bases). Trimming cost V 3 bases and J 0 bases, with 9 bases left between them. This CDR3 region has 14 residues. From germline, CDR1 is NSQYPW and CDR2 LRSPGD (reference sequence). CDR3 amino acids: CTCSAADISYEQYF. Partial CDR3 DNA: TGCACCTGCAGTGCCGCGGACATCTCCTAT.

This clone turned up a few times. Gene names refer to mouse genes. The sequenced fragment ends 4 residues before the CDR3 boundary, so the rest is inferred from the germline J gene. The genes are TRBV31 and TRBJ2-3; a possible D gene is TRBD1 (6 bases). CDR3 length: 14 residues. Germline V gene lookup returns CDR1 GKSSPN and CDR2 SITVG. Trimming removed 4 bases from V and 0 bases from J, with 11 bases in between. Partial CDR3 DNA: TGTGCCTGGACCGGGACAACTAGTGCAGAA. It codes for CAWTGTTSAE. The whole CDR3 reads CAWTGTTSAETLYF.

A note on this clone: Gene names and germline match the mouse. The CDR3 goes on 4 residues after the read ends, and that part is filled in from the germline J gene. This sample includes further DNA sequences coding for the same CDR3. J is TRBJ2-3 and V is TRBV1, with D possibly matching TRBD1 (5 bases). Per the germline V gene, CDR1 is NSQYPW and CDR2 is LRSPGD (reference sequence). Trimming left V 1 base short and J 3 bases short, with 11 bases between. This CDR3 is built from 15 residues. CDR3 sequence: CTCSAVGGVAETLYF. The covered CDR3 bases are TGCACCTGCAGTGCAGTAGGAGGGGTCGCAGAA.

This clone was detected only a few times. Germline and genes here are mouse. Read sequence stops 4 residues before the CDR3 end, and the germline J gene provides the missing end. The chain couples TRBV13-1 to TRBJ2-5; the match to TRBD2 covers 9 bases. The CDR3 consists of 14 residues. Germline CDR1 reads NSHNY; CDR2 reads SYGAGN. The chain's CDR3 is CASSEGTGKDTQYF. CDR3 bases read: TGTGCCAGCAGTGAGGGGACTGGGAAAGAC.

Many counts were recorded for this clone. Gene names and germline refer to mouse. The CDR3 spells CASSLTGGADTGQLYF. Incomplete CDR3 DNA: TGTGCCAGCAGCCTCACAGGGGGCGCTGACACCGGG. The chain is built from TRBV13-1 and TRBJ2-2; 9 bases map to TRBD1. The CDR3 end falls 4 residues outside the read, so it is completed with the germline J gene. The germline CDR1 and CDR2 sequences are NSHNY and SYGAGN. The V gene end was trimmed by 5 bases and the J gene end by 3 bases; junction bases not matched to a gene: 8. This CDR3 contains 16 residues.

With respect to this clone: Genes and germline are mouse. Coverage ceases 4 residues before the CDR3 finishes, and the germline J gene fills in the end. Within the sample, other DNA sequences also encode this same CDR3. The gene calls are TRBV5 and TRBJ1-2; D possibly corresponds to TRBD1 (5 bases). Germline V lookup: CDR1 LGHNA, CDR2 YNLKQL (reference sequence). The CDR3 is 15 amino acids. The germline V and J ends were trimmed by 4 bases and 0 bases, with 12 bases remaining between them. CDR3: CASSPRQGANSDYTF. The sequenced part of the CDR3 DNA is TGTGCCAGCAGCCCCCGGCAGGGTGCAAACTCC.

Concerning this clone itself: All gene names here are mouse names. Sequencing ends 4 residues short of the CDR3 end; the germline J gene provides the rest. This chain joins TRBV17 and TRBJ2-2; 10 bases agree with TRBD1. In germline, CDR1 is MNHDT, CDR2 YYDKIL. This CDR3 comprises 15 residues. V lost 4 bases and J lost 3; bases outside the gene matches: 2. CDR3 sequence: CASSKTGGYTGQLYF. The covered CDR3 bases are TGTGCTAGCAGTAAGACAGGGGGCTACACCGGG.

A few counts support this clone. Gene and germline names: mouse. This chain's CDR3 is CASGAAGQGKDTQYF. The CDR3 bases that were read are TGTGCCAGCGGTGCCGCGGGACAGGGGAAAGAC. J is TRBJ2-5 and V is TRBV13-2; 10 positions agree with TRBD1. The read gets to within 4 residues of the CDR3 end, and the germline J gene fills in the rest. CDR3 length: 15 amino acids. CDR1 is NNHNN, CDR2 SYGAGS, per germline (reference sequence).